This entry features one T cell receptor beta chain sequence. This clone was recorded once. No antigen is known for it. Per-nucleotide qualities are absent, and no much larger clonotype sits a single base away. The data originate from a study of shared clonotypes between healthy human individuals (dated by TCRdb to the early 2020s). Regarding the study in general: Three men and a couple of women, aged 18 to 49 years, made up the cohort. To estimate repertoire size and how much clonotype sharing occurs between individuals, the study deeply sequenced the blood TCR repertoires of roughly 5 healthy adults. To increase sequencing depth and limit assay-specific biases, TCR repertoire library preparation and sequencing were carried out by different laboratories using diverse techniques. Between about 0.85 and 9.5 billion PBMCs per donor were obtained by leukapheresis.

The donors were healthy, HIV-negative adults with no recently reported acute infections or vaccinations. All donors were Caucasian adults living in Nashville, Tennessee, USA. In the unsorted samples, 85 million to 100 million PBMCs were counted, and genomic DNA was extracted using the QIAamp DNA Blood Mini kit. Blood was obtained by leukapheresis, after which PBMCs were separated by Ficoll-Histopaque density gradient centrifugation and cryopreserved in liquid nitrogen vapor phase. Using the deep immunoSEQ assay, TCR CDR3 regions were amplified from genomic DNA by multiplex PCR. Genomic DNA extracted from each cell subset was distributed evenly over all wells of several immunoSEQ 96-well plates, and each plate served as one replicate. For unsorted PBMC, each replicate PCR was loaded with approximately 300 ng genomic DNA, equivalent to tens of thousands of T cell genomes. Unsorted PBMC genomic DNA was sequenced across ten immunoSEQ deep assay plates. Purified libraries were quantified with a Qubit 3.0 fluorometer, sized on a Bioanalyzer 2100, and re-quantified with the KAPA Library Quantification kit. Each immunoSEQ 96-well plate was sequenced on its own single-read 150-cycle Illumina NextSeq 550 flow cell. The authors processed their data as follows. Because the immunoSEQ output included only junctional sequences and no quality scores, the filtering could not be the same as the filtering used for full-length reads. Sequences were annotated with PyIR, a Python wrapper for IgBLAST v1.9, using IMGT germline references to assign V/J genes and CDR3. Reads were filtered out if the reads had weak V/J assignments (E-value above 1e-6), no CDR3, stop codons, out-of-frame junctions, or ambiguous translated residues. V3J clonotypes were defined as sequences sharing an identical inferred V gene, J gene, and CDR3 amino acid sequence. The percentage overlap between two repertoires was calculated by dividing the number of shared unique clonotypes by the size of the smaller repertoire. Repertoire richness was assessed with RTK rarefaction, the Chao1 estimator, and Recon v2.1 estimates of unobserved clonotypes. TCRdb mirrors the immuneACCESS table, restricted to in-frame sequences. Some clones are absent from its copies; in checked studies, under half trace to an unresolved V gene, and the reason for the others is unknown. V, J and clone size are taken as reported in that table, and D and trimming were inferred from the DNA itself. The sample yields some 480,000 clones; 79% were counted once. The ten largest account for approximately 12% of the sample.

Results and caveats for the whole study, not just this receptor: Pairwise subsampling led to the expectation that sequencing depth would affect the degree of clonotype sharing among donors. The small number of donors limited the genetic and exposure-history diversity represented. Sampling was limited to blood, and TCR repertoires in tissue likely differ from TCR repertoires in blood.

Trimming takes 0 bases from V and 2 bases from J, and the germline ends sit 11 bases apart. Its CDR3 holds 14 amino acids, cysteine through phenylalanine. The read is trimmed to its CDR3 DNA, 42 bases read in frame from base 1. Taken from the germline V gene (reference sequence), the CDR1 and CDR2 loops are GTSNPN and SVGIG. The sequence was collected from a woman aged 40 to 55 in good health. Some clones in this sample may be carry-over from other donors' samples. Sequenced sample: PBMCs. The chain couples TRBV30 to TRBJ2-7; the D region may be TRBD1 or TRBD2, each matching 6 bases equally. The CDR3 region has the sequence CAWSVPGAAYEQYF. The bases are TGTGCCTGGAGTGTACCGGGGGCTGCCTACGAGCAGTACTTC.